This T cell receptor (beta chain) is drawn from a study of cytomegalovirus exposure and HLA in healthy donors. Study results and caveats: The authors excluded some V segments, including TRBV6-2 and TRBV6-3, as indistinguishable.

For this clone: Its matching antigen is unknown.

All the people who gave samples were healthy bone marrow donors. Germline CDR1 is SGHRS and CDR2 is YFSETQ. The V end was cut by 0 bases, the J end by 4 bases, with 7 bases between. The CDR3 covers 14 residues. The PCR made use of 60 Vbeta and 13 Jbeta primers. In the authors' workflow: There were 70 million to 95 million unique TCR beta chains by a later count, and around 10 million of them were shared. Some clones are missing from TCRdb's copy, which holds only in-frame ones; the method was immunoSEQ multiplex PCR. D and trimming come from the DNA, and the V and J calls and clone size come from that table. The sample table sets out around 74,000 clones.

Input material: PBMCs. V gene TRBV5-1 combines with J gene TRBJ1-4; perhaps TRBD1 as D (5 bases). This receptor was taken from a young man in good health and CMV-seronegative. CDR3 DNA: TGCGCCAGCAGCTTGGCGACAGTTAATGAAAAACTGTTTTTT. Its protein is CASSLATVNEKLFF.